This TCR beta chain was observed in a study of response to subunit inactivated influenza vaccine. This CDR3 contains 15 residues. Between the trimmed V and J ends, which lost 5 bases and 0 bases, there was a span of 11 bases. CDR1 SGHVS and CDR2 FNYEAQ come from the germline V gene. This clonotype was counted at least ten times. TCRdb analysed the RT-PCR reads with MiXCR anew, one entry per CDR3 protein. In the table there are approximately 250,000 distinct CDR3 sequences, 9% to 15% of which are singletons. The source is a man aged 45-65 years who received an inactivated influenza vaccine. The sequences come from non-naive T cells sorted from PBMCs, collected 14 to 15 days before vaccination. The chain has TRBV7-6 and TRBJ2-1, with TRBD2 as a possible D gene (6 bases). In DNA form, the CDR3 reads TGTGCCAGCAGCCCGGGAGATAGCTCCTACAATGAGCAGTTCTTC. Translating it yields CASSPGDSSYNEQFF.